This TCR beta chain originates from a study of blood T cells in healthy people across ages. Study outcomes and limitations: A strong correlation was seen between TCR beta diversity and naive T cell percentage. There were more naive CD4+ cells and higher diversity in long-lived donors than in aged donors.

The V segment lost 3 bases and the J segment 8 bases; nucleotides outside the gene matches: 7. Looked up from germline, CDR1 is ENHRY and CDR2 is SYGVKD. CDR3 length equals 15 residues. With regard to this clonotype: Its antigen is as yet unknown.

Through a sample-barcoded 5' primer and a J-beta primer mix, a second PCR was run for roughly 7 to 12 cycles. TCRdb reanalysed the 5' RACE reads using MiXCR and keeps one entry per CDR3 protein. The data show over a million distinct CDR3 sequences, 59% seen once. The origin of this receptor is a man aged 18 to 30 in good health. Sequencing was performed on blood. The genes are TRBV10-3 and TRBJ1-6; 7 bases fit TRBD1. CDR3 coding DNA: TGTGCCATCAGTGACTATGGTCAGGGGGATTCACCCCTCCACTTT. Translated: CAISDYGQGDSPLHF.